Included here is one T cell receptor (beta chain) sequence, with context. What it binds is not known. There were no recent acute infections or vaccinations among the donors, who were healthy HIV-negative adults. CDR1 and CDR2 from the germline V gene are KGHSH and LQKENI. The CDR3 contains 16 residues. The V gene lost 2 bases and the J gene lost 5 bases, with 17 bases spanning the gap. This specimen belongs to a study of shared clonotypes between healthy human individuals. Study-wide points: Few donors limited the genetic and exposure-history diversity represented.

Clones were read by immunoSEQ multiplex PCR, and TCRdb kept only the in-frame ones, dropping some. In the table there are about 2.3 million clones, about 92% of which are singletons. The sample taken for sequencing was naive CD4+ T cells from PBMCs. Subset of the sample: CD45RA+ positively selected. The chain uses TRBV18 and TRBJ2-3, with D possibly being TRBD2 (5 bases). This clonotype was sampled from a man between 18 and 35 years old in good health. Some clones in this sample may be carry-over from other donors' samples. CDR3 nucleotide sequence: TGTGCCAGCTCACCAATACTAGGAGTTGTTGGAGATACGCAGTATTTT. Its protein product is CASSPILGVVGDTQYF. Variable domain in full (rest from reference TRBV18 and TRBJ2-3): NAGVMQNPRHLVRRRGQEARLRCSPMKGHSHVYWYRQLPEEGLKFMVYLQKENIIDESGMPKERFSAEFPKEGPSILRIQQVVRGDSAAYFCASSPILGVVGDTQYFGPGTRLTVL.